The text below deals with one T cell receptor beta chain. Under the authors' procedure: Out-of-frame sequences were removed, leaving around 2.2 million distinct TCRbeta sequences. The assay was immunoSEQ multiplex PCR, and TCRdb's table has in-frame clones only and misses some. From that table come the V and J calls and clone size; the DNA was used to work out D and trimming. The sample includes roughly 40,000 clones, 79% of them seen just once. The sort gate was single viable CD3+CD4+CD8-CD45RO+ cells for memory CD4+ T cells. Positive selection with CD4 microbeads enriched total CD4+ T cells. The data were taken from a study of memory CD4+ T cells and cytomegalovirus serostatus. The specimen was memory CD4+ T cells from blood. This clonotype was obtained from an adult in good health and CMV-seronegative.

The DNA of the CDR3 is TGTGCCAGTAGTACAAAACGGACAGGGAGAAATCAGCCCCAGCATTTT. Its protein is CASSTKRTGRNQPQHF. This sequence joins TRBV19 and TRBJ1-5; 8 bases are a match to TRBD1. The junction had 9 bases not matched to a gene; V was cut back by 4 bases and J by 4 bases. CDR1 is LNHDA, CDR2 SQIVND, per germline (reference sequence). The CDR3 sequence is 16 residues long.